This T cell receptor beta chain was captured in a study of shared clonotypes between healthy human individuals. This clone was seen just once. The CDR3 covers 16 residues. Germline V gene sequence: CDR1 MNHEY, CDR2 SMNVEV (reference sequence). With 0 bases clipped from V and 1 base from J, the junction kept 6 bases outside the gene matches. The data were produced by immunoSEQ multiplex PCR, yet TCRdb's version contains in-frame clones alone and is incomplete. The sample holds some 2,100,000 clones, 90% to 95% seen once. Naive CD8 cells were CD45RO-negative, positively selected for CCR7, excluding terminally differentiated effector memory CD45RA+ cells.

The chain has TRBV27 and TRBJ2-7; 7 positions match TRBD1. The TCR was taken from a man in his late teens or twenties in good health. Some clones in this sample may be carry-over from other donors' samples. Material for sequencing was naive CD8+ T cells from PBMCs. The CDR3 DNA reads TGTGCCAGCAGTTTATCCCCCCGACAGGGTTCCTACGAGCAGTACTTC. Translated, it gives CASSLSPRQGSYEQYF.